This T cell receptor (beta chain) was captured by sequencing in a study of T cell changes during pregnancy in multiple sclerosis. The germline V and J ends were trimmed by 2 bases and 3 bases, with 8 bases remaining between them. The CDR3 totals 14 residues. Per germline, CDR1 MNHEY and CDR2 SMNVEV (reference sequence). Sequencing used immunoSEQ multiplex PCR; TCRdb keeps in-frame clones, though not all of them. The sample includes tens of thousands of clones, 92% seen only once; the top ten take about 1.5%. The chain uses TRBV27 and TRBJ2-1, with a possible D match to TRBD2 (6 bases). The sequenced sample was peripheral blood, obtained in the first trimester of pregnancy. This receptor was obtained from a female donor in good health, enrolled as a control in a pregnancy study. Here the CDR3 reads CASSLRDFYNEQFF. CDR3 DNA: TGTGCCAGCAGTTTACGGGACTTCTACAATGAGCAGTTCTTC.